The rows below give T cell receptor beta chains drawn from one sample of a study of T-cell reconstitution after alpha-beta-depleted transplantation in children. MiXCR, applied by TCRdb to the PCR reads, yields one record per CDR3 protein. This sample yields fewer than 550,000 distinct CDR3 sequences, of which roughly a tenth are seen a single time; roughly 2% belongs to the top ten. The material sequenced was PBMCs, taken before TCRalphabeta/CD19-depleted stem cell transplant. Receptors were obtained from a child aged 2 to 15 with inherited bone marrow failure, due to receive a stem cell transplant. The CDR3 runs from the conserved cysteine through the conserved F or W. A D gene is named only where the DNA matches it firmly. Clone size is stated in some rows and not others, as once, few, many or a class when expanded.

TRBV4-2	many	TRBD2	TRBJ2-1	CASSQGSGGVDEQFF	TGTGCCAGCAGCCAGGGTTCGGGAGGGGTCGATGAGCAGTTCTTC
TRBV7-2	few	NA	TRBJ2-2	CASSLGQTSTGELFF	TGTGCCAGCAGCTTAGGACAGACTAGTACCGGGGAGCTGTTTTTT
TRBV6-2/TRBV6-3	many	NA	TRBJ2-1	CASSYSIANNEQFF	TGTGCCAGCAGTTACTCGATAGCGAACAATGAGCAGTTCTTC
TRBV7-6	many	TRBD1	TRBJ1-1	CASSTQGQGAPTEAFF	TGTGCCAGCAGCACACAGGGACAGGGGGCGCCCACTGAAGCTTTCTTT
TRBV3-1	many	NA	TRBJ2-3	CASSSFDRTDTQYF	TGTGCCAGCAGCTCATTTGACAGAACAGATACGCAGTATTTT
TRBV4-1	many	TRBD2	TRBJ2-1	CASSQESSGNEQFF	TGCGCCAGCAGCCAAGAGTCTAGCGGCAATGAGCAGTTCTTC
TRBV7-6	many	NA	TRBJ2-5	CASSPHETQYF	TGTGCCAGCAGTCCCCACGAGACCCAGTACTTC
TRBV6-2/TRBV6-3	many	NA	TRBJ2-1	CASSHTGYGGEQFF	TGTGCCAGCAGCCACACAGGGTATGGTGGTGAGCAGTTCTTC
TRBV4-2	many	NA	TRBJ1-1	CASSQGVRLGLMNTEAFF	TGTGCCAGCAGCCAAGGAGTTCGGTTAGGGCTGATGAACACTGAAGCTTTCTTT
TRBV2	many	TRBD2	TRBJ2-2	CASGLASDSGELFF	TGTGCCAGCGGACTAGCGTCAGATTCCGGGGAGCTGTTTTTT
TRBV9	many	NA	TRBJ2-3	CASSVVGTPDTQYF	TGTGCCAGCAGCGTAGTCGGGACCCCAGATACGCAGTATTTT
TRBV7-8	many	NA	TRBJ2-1	CASSWRTTMGEQFF	TGTGCCAGCAGCTGGCGGACTACAATGGGTGAGCAGTTCTTC
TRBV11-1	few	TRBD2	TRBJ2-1	CASSSLTKLAGVYNEQFF	TGTGCCAGCAGCTCGTTAACCAAACTAGCGGGGGTATACAATGAGCAGTTCTTC
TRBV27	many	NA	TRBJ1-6	CASSLVGTNSPLHF	TGTGCCAGCAGTTTAGTCGGGACCAATTCACCCCTCCACTTT
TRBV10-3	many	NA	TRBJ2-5	CAISEQGASQETQYF	TGTGCCATCAGTGAACAGGGAGCTTCCCAAGAGACCCAGTACTTC
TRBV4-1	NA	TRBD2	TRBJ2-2	CASSQALLAGGSERDTGELFF	TGCGCCAGCAGCCAAGCCCTACTAGCGGGAGGATCGGAGCGGGACACCGGGGAGCTGTTTTTT
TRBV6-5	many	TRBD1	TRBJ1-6	CASSPGQGFPPLHF	TGTGCCAGCAGCCCGGGACAGGGCTTCCCACCCCTCCACTTT
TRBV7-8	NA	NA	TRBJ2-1	CASSIDHRAHNEQFF	TGTGCCAGCAGCATCGACCACAGGGCCCACAATGAGCAGTTCTTC
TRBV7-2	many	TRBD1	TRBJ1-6	CASSFRQGWNNSPLHF	TGTGCCAGCAGTTTTAGACAGGGGTGGAATAATTCACCCCTCCACTTT
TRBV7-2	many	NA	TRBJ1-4	CASSLWAGGQNNEKLFF	TGTGCCAGCAGCCTCTGGGCGGGGGGCCAAAATAATGAAAAACTGTTTTTT
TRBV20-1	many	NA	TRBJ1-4	CSARGGSRDDEKLFF	TGCAGTGCTAGAGGGGGGAGCAGGGACGATGAAAAACTGTTTTTT
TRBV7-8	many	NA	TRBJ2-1	CASSLASGLDHDEQFF	TGTGCCAGCAGCTTAGCGTCAGGACTGGACCATGATGAGCAGTTCTTC
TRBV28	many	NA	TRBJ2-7	CASSSMGVEQYF	TGTGCCAGCAGTTCTATGGGAGTCGAGCAGTACTTC
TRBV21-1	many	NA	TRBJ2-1	CASSKEGTTSSYNEQFF	TGTGCCAGCAGCAAAGAGGGAACAACCAGCTCCTACAATGAGCAGTTCTTC
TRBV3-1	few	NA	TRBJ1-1	CASSRFRGDTEAFF	TGTGCCAGCAGCCGATTCAGGGGAGACACTGAAGCTTTCTTT
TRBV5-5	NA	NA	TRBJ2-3	CDSSLEAGTDTQYF	TGTGACAGCAGCTTGGAAGCGGGCACAGATACGCAGTATTTT
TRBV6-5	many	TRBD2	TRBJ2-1	CATSGSSNEQFF	TGTGCGACTAGCGGGAGTTCCAATGAGCAGTTCTTC
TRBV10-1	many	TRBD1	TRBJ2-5	CASSDSQGARETQYF	TGCGCCAGCAGTGATTCTCAGGGGGCCCGAGAGACCCAGTACTTC
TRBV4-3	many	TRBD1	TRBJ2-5	CASSLRQGVKETQYF	TGCGCCAGCAGCTTAAGACAGGGGGTAAAGGAGACCCAGTACTTC
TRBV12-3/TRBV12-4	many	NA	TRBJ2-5	CASSPLLGEVQETQYF	TGTGCCAGCAGTCCCCTTTTGGGAGAGGTCCAAGAGACCCAGTACTTC
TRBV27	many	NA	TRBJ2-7	CASKDTNDYEQYF	TGTGCCAGCAAGGACACCAATGACTACGAGCAGTACTTC
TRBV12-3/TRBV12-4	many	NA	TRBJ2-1	CARPSKGYEQFF	TGTGCCAGACCGTCAAAGGGGTATGAGCAGTTCTTC
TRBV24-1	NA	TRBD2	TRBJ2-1	CATSEGSGTSGDEQFF	TGTGCCACCTCCGAGGGTTCCGGGACTAGCGGTGATGAGCAGTTCTTC
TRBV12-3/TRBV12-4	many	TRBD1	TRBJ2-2	CASSLNPGTGSTGELFF	TGTGCCAGCAGTTTGAACCCCGGGACAGGGAGTACCGGGGAGCTGTTTTTT
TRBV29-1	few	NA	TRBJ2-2	CSAQQGTTGELFF	TGCAGCGCGCAACAGGGTACCACCGGGGAGCTGTTTTTT
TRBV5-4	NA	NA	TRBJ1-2	CASSSVSYGYTF	TGTGCCAGCAGCTCTGTGAGTTATGGCTACACCTTC
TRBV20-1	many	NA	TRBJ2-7	CSAQEGTYEQYF	TGCAGTGCCCAAGAGGGTACCTACGAGCAGTACTTC
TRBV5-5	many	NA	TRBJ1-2	CASSLAWGNYGYTF	TGTGCCAGCAGCTTGGCATGGGGAAACTATGGCTACACCTTC
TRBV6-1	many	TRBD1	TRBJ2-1	CASNPRQGSYNEQFF	TGTGCCAGCAACCCTAGACAGGGATCCTACAATGAGCAGTTCTTC
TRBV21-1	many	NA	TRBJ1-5	CASPPPTKGSQHF	TGTGCCAGCCCGCCCCCGACGAAAGGCTCCCAGCATTTT
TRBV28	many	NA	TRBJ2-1	CASSLRPGVSYNEQFF	TGTGCCAGCAGTTTACGTCCGGGAGTGTCCTACAATGAGCAGTTCTTC
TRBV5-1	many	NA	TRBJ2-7	CASSLAGDLTYEQYF	TGCGCCAGCAGCTTGGCGGGTGACTTAACGTACGAGCAGTACTTC
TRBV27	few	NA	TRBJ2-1	CASSLTGSSGEQFF	TGTGCCAGCAGTTTAACCGGGAGCTCGGGTGAGCAGTTCTTC
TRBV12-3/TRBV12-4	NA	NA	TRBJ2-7	CASSKGGLNYEQYF	TGTGCCAGCAGCAAAGGGGGACTTAACTACGAGCAGTACTTC
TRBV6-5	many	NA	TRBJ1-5	CASSYEAGPSNQPQHF	TGTGCCAGCAGTTACGAGGCCGGGCCGAGCAATCAGCCCCAGCATTTT
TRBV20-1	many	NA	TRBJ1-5	CSASVEGRQPQHF	TGCAGTGCTAGTGTGGAGGGAAGGCAGCCCCAGCATTTT
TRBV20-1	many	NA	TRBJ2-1	CSRDSVHSYNEQFF	TGCAGTAGGGATTCCGTCCACTCCTACAATGAGCAGTTCTTC
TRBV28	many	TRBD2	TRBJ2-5	CASSPWTSGKETQYF	TGTGCCAGCAGTCCGTGGACTAGCGGGAAAGAGACCCAGTACTTC
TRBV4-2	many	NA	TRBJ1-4	CASSQSLLTGKLFF	TGTGCCAGCAGCCAATCTCTTTTAACTGGAAAACTGTTTTTT
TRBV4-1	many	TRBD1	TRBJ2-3	CASSQVTGGNTQYF	TGCGCCAGCAGCCAAGTCACAGGGGGAAATACGCAGTATTTT
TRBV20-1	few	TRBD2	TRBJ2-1	CSAKRGNNEQFF	TGCAGTGCGAAGCGGGGAAACAATGAGCAGTTCTTC
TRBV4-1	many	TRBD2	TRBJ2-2	CASSHGTSGNTGELFF	TGCGCCAGCAGCCACGGGACTAGCGGAAACACCGGGGAGCTGTTTTTT
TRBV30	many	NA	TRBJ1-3	CAWTGNGNTIYF	TGTGCCTGGACAGGGAATGGAAACACCATATATTTT
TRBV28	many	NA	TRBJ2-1	CASSFAPTSYNEQFF	TGTGCCAGCAGTTTTGCCCCAACGTCCTACAATGAGCAGTTCTTC